The 2 T cell receptor beta chains below were found in one sample sequenced in a study of T-cell memory formation after mild COVID-19. TCRdb redid the calling of the 5' RACE reads with MiXCR, one entry per CDR3 protein. The data contain 35,000 to 40,000 distinct CDR3 sequences, 6.1% of them seen just once; the ten biggest clones take up 0.7% to 0.9%. Sequenced: PBMCs or a T cell subset sorted from them (not recorded which). All receptors derive from an adult who had mild COVID-19 (a few samples of this study predate the infection). Cell type and time point are not known.

In its sample, this clonotype was seen many times. This chain joins TRBV12-3 or TRBV12-4 and TRBJ1-4, with TRBD1 identical over 8 bases. CDR3 length: 14 residues. V lost 5 bases, J lost 5 bases, and 4 bases stayed unmatched. CDR3 bases: TGTGCCAGCAGTCGGACAGGGAGGAATGAAAAACTGTTTTTT. Protein product: CASSRTGRNEKLFF.

This chain connects TRBV7-9 to TRBJ1-1; TRBD1 might be the D (5 bases). This CDR3 has 15 residues. Trimming stripped 0 bases from V and 4 bases from J, with 12 bases between. Germline V CDR1 and CDR2: SEHNR, FQNEAQ (reference sequence). The chain's CDR3 is CASSLAGRGPTEAFF. CDR3 sequence (DNA): TGTGCCAGCAGCTTAGCGGGGCGCGGGCCCACTGAAGCTTTCTTT.